These T cell receptor beta chains were read from a single sample in a study of shared clonotypes between healthy human individuals. Measured with immunoSEQ multiplex PCR; TCRdb has only the in-frame clones, and not every one. The table lists roughly 2,300,000 clones, 85% to 95% of them singletons, with 0.3% to 0.45% in the top ten. The sequenced sample consisted of naive CD4+ T cells from PBMCs. These receptors all come from a man aged 18 to 30 in good health. Some clones in this sample may be carry-over from other donors' samples. CDR3s include the opening cysteine and the closing phenylalanine or tryptophan. The D gene is left open where the match is weak. Clone size is given for some rows only: seen once, a few or many times, or a class if the clone is expanded.

abundance,j_gene,d_gene,v_gene,CDR3aa,CDR3nt
.,TRBJ2-2,.,TRBV19,CASSGRPGIATGELFF,TGTGCCAGTAGTGGTCGCCCAGGAATTGCCACCGGGGAGCTGTTTTTT
.,TRBJ2-7,.,TRBV15,CAPGPLYEQYF,TGTGCCCCAGGGCCGCTCTACGAGCAGTACTTC
.,TRBJ2-3,TRBD2,TRBV9,CASSVIAGGITDTQYF,TGTGCCAGCAGCGTTATAGCGGGAGGGATCACAGATACGCAGTATTTT
.,TRBJ2-1,.,TRBV7-3,CASSLLGGFSYNEQFF,TGTGCCAGCAGCTTATTGGGCGGCTTCTCCTACAATGAGCAGTTCTTC
.,TRBJ1-1,TRBD1,TRBV11-2,CASSLVVGGLTEAFF,TGTGCCAGCAGCTTAGTTGTAGGGGGCTTAACTGAAGCTTTCTTT
.,TRBJ1-2,.,TRBV28,CASNPGPGGYTF,TGTGCCAGCAACCCGGGCCCTGGAGGCTACACCTTC
.,TRBJ1-2,.,TRBV25-1,CASTGTLGLPQTYTF,TGTGCCAGCACCGGGACCCTCGGACTCCCACAGACCTACACCTTC
.,TRBJ2-5,.,TRBV30,CAWTRGLGETQYF,TGTGCCTGGACCCGTGGACTGGGGGAGACCCAGTACTTC
.,TRBJ1-5,.,TRBV7-2,CASSLESSQPQHF,TGTGCCAGCAGCTTAGAGAGCAGTCAGCCCCAGCATTTT
.,TRBJ2-7,.,TRBV10-3,CAISTGAGEQYF,TGTGCCATCAGCACAGGGGCGGGAGAGCAGTACTTC
.,TRBJ2-2,TRBD1,TRBV7-2,CASSKGQGSTGELFF,TGTGCCAGCAGCAAGGGACAGGGGAGCACCGGGGAGCTGTTTTTT
.,TRBJ1-3,.,TRBV28,CASLSAAPNTIYF,TGTGCCAGCCTGTCCGCCGCTCCAAACACCATATATTTT
.,TRBJ2-7,TRBD1,TRBV5-5,CASSLGGTGDPPYSYEQYF,TGTGCCAGCAGCTTGGGTGGGACAGGGGATCCACCGTACTCCTACGAGCAGTACTTC
.,TRBJ2-2,.,TRBV5-8,CASSVQGTGELFF,TGTGCCAGCAGCGTGCAGGGGACCGGGGAGCTGTTTTTT
.,TRBJ1-2,.,TRBV2,CASSQGIYGYTF,TGTGCCAGCAGTCAGGGCATCTATGGCTACACCTTC
.,TRBJ1-1,.,TRBV19,CASSPGVNTEAFF,TGTGCCAGTAGTCCAGGGGTGAACACTGAAGCTTTCTTT
.,TRBJ2-1,TRBD2,TRBV10-1,CASSEGLAGRLYNEQFF,TGCGCCAGCAGTGAGGGGCTAGCGGGACGATTATACAATGAGCAGTTCTTC
.,TRBJ1-5,.,TRBV28,CASSHPPSSNQPQHF,TGTGCCAGCAGCCATCCTCCCAGTAGCAATCAGCCCCAGCATTTT
.,TRBJ2-2,.,TRBV4-3,CASSSQRAGTGELFF,TGCGCCAGCAGCTCCCAGCGGGCGGGCACCGGGGAGCTGTTTTTT
.,TRBJ1-2,.,TRBV4-1,CASSQANYGYTF,TGCGCCAGCAGCCAAGCCAACTATGGCTACACCTTC
once,TRBJ2-6,.,TRBV4-1,CASSQDLGRLTGANVLTF,TGCGCCAGCAGCCAAGATCTCGGCAGACTAACTGGGGCCAACGTCCTGACTTTC
.,TRBJ2-7,.,TRBV27,CASSKNYEQYF,TGTGCCAGCAGTAAAAACTACGAGCAGTACTTC
.,TRBJ2-3,TRBD2,TRBV10-3,CAISDGASGSGTDTQYF,TGTGCCATCAGTGATGGCGCTAGCGGGAGTGGCACAGATACGCAGTATTTT
once,TRBJ2-6,TRBD1,TRBV5-1,CASSPTTGNPGANVLTF,TGCGCCAGCAGCCCAACGACAGGGAATCCTGGGGCCAACGTCCTGACTTTC
.,TRBJ2-7,TRBD2,TRBV5-1,CASMLTSGVDEQYF,TGCGCCAGCATGCTAACTAGCGGGGTAGACGAGCAGTACTTC
.,TRBJ2-3,.,TRBV7-2,CASSSRPGPRTDTQYF,TGTGCCAGCAGCTCGAGGCCGGGACCGCGCACAGATACGCAGTATTTT
.,TRBJ1-1,.,TRBV28,CASSLQDGNTEAFF,TGTGCCAGCAGTTTACAGGACGGGAACACTGAAGCTTTCTTT
.,TRBJ2-7,.,TRBV5-1,CASSSLTGVMYF,TGCGCCAGCAGCTCACTGACAGGCGTAATGTACTTC
.,TRBJ1-1,.,TRBV28,CASNRPTQMNTEAFF,TGTGCCAGCAATCGGCCGACACAAATGAACACTGAAGCTTTCTTT
.,TRBJ2-1,TRBD2,TRBV28,CASSSGGYNEQFF,TGTGCCAGCTCATCGGGGGGCTACAATGAGCAGTTCTTC
.,TRBJ2-6,.,TRBV7-3,CASSRVAGANVLTF,TGTGCCAGCTCGAGGGTAGCTGGGGCCAACGTCCTGACTTTC
.,TRBJ2-2,TRBD1,TRBV28,CASSLAGTVNTGELFF,TGTGCCAGCAGTTTAGCCGGGACAGTGAACACCGGGGAGCTGTTTTTT
.,TRBJ2-7,TRBD2,TRBV30,CAWTRPGGLADLSYEQYF,TGTGCCTGGACCCGCCCGGGAGGACTAGCGGACCTCTCCTACGAGCAGTACTTC
.,TRBJ1-4,.,TRBV4-1,CASSQQVPPTNEKLFF,TGCGCCAGCAGCCAACAAGTCCCCCCAACTAATGAAAAACTGTTTTTT
few,TRBJ1-1,.,TRBV29-1,CSVGRGNTEAFF,TGCAGCGTAGGACGGGGAAACACTGAAGCTTTCTTT
.,TRBJ1-1,.,TRBV5-1,CASSLGQDLRTEAFF,TGCGCCAGCAGCTTGGGACAGGACCTCAGGACTGAAGCTTTCTTT
few,TRBJ1-1,.,TRBV9,CASSLTDVASEAFF,TGTGCCAGCAGCCTCACGGACGTCGCGTCTGAAGCTTTCTTT
.,TRBJ2-6,.,TRBV27,CASSFTSGANVLTF,TGTGCCAGCAGTTTTACCTCTGGGGCCAACGTCCTGACTTTC
.,TRBJ2-2,.,TRBV11-2,CASSALRIGELFF,TGTGCCAGCAGCGCTCTCAGGATCGGGGAGCTGTTTTTT
.,TRBJ2-1,.,TRBV9,CASSLNVGGYEQFF,TGTGCCAGCAGCCTAAACGTCGGGGGCTATGAGCAGTTCTTC
.,TRBJ2-2,TRBD2,TRBV19,CASSTREVLATGELFF,TGTGCCAGTAGTACCCGGGAGGTTCTAGCCACCGGGGAGCTGTTTTTT
.,TRBJ2-5,.,TRBV18,CASSPPAAQETQYF,TGTGCCAGCTCACCACCGGCAGCTCAAGAGACCCAGTACTTC
.,TRBJ1-2,.,TRBV21-1,CASSKPTARGYYGYTF,TGTGCCAGCAGCAAACCGACGGCGCGGGGGTACTATGGCTACACCTTC
.,TRBJ1-2,.,TRBV28,CASAVDKNYGYTF,TGTGCCAGCGCGGTTGACAAAAACTATGGCTACACCTTC
.,TRBJ2-6,.,TRBV7-3,CASSLSDGFSGANVLTF,TGTGCCAGCAGCTTATCGGACGGATTCTCTGGGGCCAACGTCCTGACTTTC
.,TRBJ1-1,.,TRBV2,CASSALTGNTEAFF,TGTGCCAGCAGTGCTTTGACTGGGAACACTGAAGCTTTCTTT
.,TRBJ2-1,TRBD2,TRBV28,CASSPAGSAGGANEQFF,TGTGCCAGCAGCCCCGCCGGTTCGGCGGGAGGGGCCAATGAGCAGTTCTTC
.,TRBJ2-6,.,TRBV14,CASSQGWSGANVLTF,TGTGCCAGCAGCCAAGGGTGGTCTGGGGCCAACGTCCTGACTTTC
.,TRBJ2-1,.,TRBV19,CASALGDRNEQFF,TGTGCCAGTGCCCTGGGGGACCGCAATGAGCAGTTCTTC
.,TRBJ1-5,.,TRBV2,CASSGTAGNQPQHF,TGTGCCAGCAGTGGGACGGCTGGCAATCAGCCCCAGCATTTT
.,TRBJ2-3,.,TRBV19,CASKLYGATDTQYF,TGTGCCAGTAAATTGTACGGCGCCACAGATACGCAGTATTTT
.,TRBJ2-1,.,TRBV11-3,CASSLEAGVSYNEQFF,TGTGCCAGCAGCTTAGAAGCCGGGGTCTCCTACAATGAGCAGTTCTTC
.,TRBJ1-5,.,TRBV28,CASRDGYEPQHF,TGTGCCAGCCGCGACGGGTATGAGCCCCAGCATTTT
.,TRBJ2-2,TRBD1,TRBV7-2,CASSLGTGAGELFF,TGTGCCAGCAGCTTAGGGACAGGGGCCGGGGAGCTGTTTTTT
.,TRBJ2-3,.,TRBV5-4,CASPGIGDSPTDTQYF,TGTGCCAGCCCGGGGATAGGTGATTCCCCGACAGATACGCAGTATTTT
.,TRBJ2-4,.,TRBV1,CTSSRLAGGKENIQYF,TGCACCAGCAGCCGACTAGCGGGAGGGAAGGAAAACATTCAGTACTTC
.,TRBJ1-1,.,TRBV5-1,CASTENPNTEAFF,TGCGCCAGCACCGAAAATCCGAACACTGAAGCTTTCTTT
.,TRBJ2-5,.,TRBV7-6,CASSFSWRHRDQETQYF,TGTGCCAGCAGCTTCTCTTGGAGGCACCGAGACCAAGAGACCCAGTACTTC